The clone carrying this T cell receptor beta chain was picked up one time. Its target is unknown. One entry per CDR3 protein, called by TCRdb with MiXCR from the 5' RACE reads. Here the sample spans tens of thousands of distinct CDR3 sequences, less than 30% being singletons. Memory CD4+ T cells were sorted as CD4+CD45RO+CD25- cells. General study results and limits: The TCR gene usage of tumor memory CD4+ T cells clustered together with blood and lymph node memory CD4+ cells and with lymph node naive CD4+ cells. Tumor Treg TCRs overlapped most with tumor naive CD4+ cells.

V lost 2 bases and J 5 bases, leaving 12 bases between the germline ends. This CDR3 spans 15 amino acids. This sequence was found in a female donor with breast cancer. V is TRBV12-3 or TRBV12-4 and J is TRBJ1-4; D is unresolved. The sequenced material came from memory CD4+ T cells sorted from a lymph node. As for subset: memory CD4+ T cells, CD4+CD45RO+CD25-. CDR3 residues: CASSLTPHRNEKLFF. The CDR3 region has the DNA TGTGCCAGCAGTTTAACCCCGCACAGAAATGAAAAACTGTTTTTT.